The clone carrying this T cell receptor beta chain was seen repeatedly, ten times or more. Its antigen is unidentified. Germline assignment: CDR1 DFQATT and CDR2 SNEGSKA (reference sequence). The V gene end was trimmed by 5 bases and the J gene end by 0 bases; junction bases not matched to a gene: 2. The CDR3 is made up of 13 amino acids. Molecular barcoded adaptors covering alpha/delta and beta/gamma chains were used on 400 to 450 ng RNA. TCRdb reprocessed the reads with MiXCR, giving one entry per CDR3 protein. Of around 31,000 distinct CDR3 sequences listed, less than 20% are singletons. The data originate from a study of read filtering for tumor transcriptome and immune sequencing. About the research overall: Per sample, TCR-region reads ranged about 4.05 to 10.27 million by IR-seq, roughly 80 to 1273 by RNA-seq. Notes on the study in general: Approximately 82% of IR-seq clonotypes had one read, totaling roughly 3.5% of reads; RNA-seq: about 69% and 49%. Without single-read clonotypes, shared clonotype proportions correlated more between IR-seq and RNA-seq.

The chain uses TRBV20-1 and TRBJ2-3; 7 bases are a match to TRBD2. The TCR comes from a donor at least 40 years old with multiple myeloma. Sequenced: a population of CD138-negative cells sorted from bone marrow. CDR3 sequence: CSAPRGSTDTQYF. DNA of the CDR3: TGCAGTGCTCCGCGGGGGAGCACAGATACGCAGTATTTT.